This record concerns one T cell receptor beta chain sequence. The target of this receptor is not known. No base quality values were provided; no much bigger clone lies one nucleotide off. These data are taken from a study of CD8+CD57+ T cells in acquired aplastic anemia (dated by TCRdb to between 2017 and 2018). Some background on the complete study: A mean of roughly 3.2 ug of DNA, ranging from roughly 0.19 to 27.4 ug, was extracted from sorted CD4+ and CD8+ cells.

Profiling of TCR beta VDJ combinations and CDR3 sequences used genomic DNA as the template. An Illumina HiSeq 2000 was used for TCR repertoire sequencing. As for the original processing: TRBV/TRBJ rearrangement plots, CDR3 size and DJ length profiles, and Simpson's diversity index were used to assess repertoires. The most abundant DNA sequence in the deep sequencing data was defined as the immunodominant clone. CDR3 amino acid sequences were checked for sharing across subjects and were also compared against the VDJdb database and published repertoires. Using fastp at Q25 and MiXCR, TCRdb reprocessed the public reads and kept productive beta chains. Here each entry gathers all rows of one CDR3 protein and keeps the most common genes and DNA. The V and J calls reflect TCRdb's pipeline rather than the authors' work. In all, the sample holds 200,000 or so distinct CDR3 sequences, and under 70% of those were seen once. The top ten constitute around 46% of the sample.

In this study, sorted CD4+ and CD8+ T cells from the blood of healthy subjects and of severe aplastic anemia patients had their TCR repertoires deep-sequenced. Ficoll-Paque density gradient centrifugation was used to isolate peripheral blood mononuclear cells. Before DNA was extracted, CD4+ and CD8+ T cells were sorted using either FACS or magnetic beads. From cysteine to phenylalanine, the CDR3 is 13 amino acids long. Only the CDR3 DNA stays, 39 bases, in frame from base 1. Via the germline V gene (reference sequence), CDR1 is SSHAT and CDR2 FNYEAQ. Relative to germline, V is 1 base shorter and J is 6 bases shorter, with 8 bases between their ends. What the work shows at the level of the full study, not this receptor alone: CD8+ Simpson's diversity did not differ significantly between patients and healthy controls (P=0.060). Twenty-nine CD8+ CDR3 sequences were shared between patients and controls but appeared highly expressed in patients and within their immunodominant clones.

Sequenced sample: sorted CD4+, CD8+, or CD8+CD57+ T cells (not recorded which) from PBMCs. This clonotype was sampled from a human donor with severe aplastic anemia or a healthy control (not recorded which). The receptor chain draws on TRBV7-7 and TRBJ2-3; no D segment can be confidently identified. At the DNA level, the sequence is TGTGCCAGCAGCTTAGGGGTGCGGGATACGCAGTATTTT. Translated, it gives CASSLGVRDTQYF.